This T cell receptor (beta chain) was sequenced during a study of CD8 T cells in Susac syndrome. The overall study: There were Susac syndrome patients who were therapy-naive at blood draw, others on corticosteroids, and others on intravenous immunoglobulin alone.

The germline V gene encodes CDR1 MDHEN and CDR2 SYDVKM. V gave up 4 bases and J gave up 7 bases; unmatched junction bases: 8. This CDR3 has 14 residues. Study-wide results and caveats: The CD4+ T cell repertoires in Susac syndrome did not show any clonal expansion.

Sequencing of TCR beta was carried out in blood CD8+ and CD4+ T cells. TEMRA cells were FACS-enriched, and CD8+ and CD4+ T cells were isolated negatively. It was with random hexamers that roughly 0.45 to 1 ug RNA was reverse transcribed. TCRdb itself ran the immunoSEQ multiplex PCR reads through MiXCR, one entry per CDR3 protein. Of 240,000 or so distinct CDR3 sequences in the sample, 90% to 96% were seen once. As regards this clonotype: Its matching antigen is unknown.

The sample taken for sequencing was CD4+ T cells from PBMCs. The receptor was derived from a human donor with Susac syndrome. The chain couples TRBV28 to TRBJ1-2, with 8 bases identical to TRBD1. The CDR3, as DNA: TGTGCCAGCAGTTCAGGACAGGGAACGAGTGGCTACACCTTC. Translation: CASSSGQGTSGYTF.